These T cell receptor beta chains were read from a single sample in a study of CD8 T cells in ankylosing spondylitis. TCRdb called the 5' RACE reads again in MiXCR, with one record for every CDR3 protein. The table lists approximately 500,000 distinct CDR3 sequences, roughly 13% of them singletons, with nearly 7% in the top ten. Sequencing used blood, either unsorted or a sorted T cell fraction (not recorded which). These receptor sequences come from a male donor with ankylosing spondylitis. The CDR3 runs from the conserved cysteine through the conserved F or W. The order of the fields is D gene, V gene, J gene, clone size, CDR3 DNA, CDR3 protein. The D gene is left open where the match is weak. The listing skips clone size in some rows; elsewhere it reads once, few, many or a size class.

D: -
V: TRBV7-2
J: TRBJ2-5
size: -
DNA: TGTGCCAGCAGCTTAGGGGGAGGCGGAGTGGAAGAGACCCAGTACTTC
CDR3: CASSLGGGGVEETQYF

D: TRBD1
V: TRBV5-1
J: TRBJ1-5
size: many
DNA: TGCGCCAGCAGCCTCGGGACAGCTAGCAATCAGCCCCAGCATTTT
CDR3: CASSLGTASNQPQHF

D: TRBD1
V: TRBV6-1
J: TRBJ1-5
size: -
DNA: TGTGCCAGCAACGGAGGGACAGGACATCAGCCCCAGCATTTT
CDR3: CASNGGTGHQPQHF

D: -
V: TRBV21-1
J: TRBJ2-4
size: few
DNA: TGTGCCAGCAGCAAAGGAGGGGCCAAAAACATTCAGTACTTC
CDR3: CASSKGGAKNIQYF

D: -
V: TRBV7-9
J: TRBJ2-7
size: few
DNA: TGTGCCAGCAGCTTTGAGGGCGTAGGCTCCTACGAGCAGTACTTC
CDR3: CASSFEGVGSYEQYF

D: -
V: TRBV5-1
J: TRBJ2-5
size: -
DNA: TGCGCCAGCAGCTTGGAAGCACGGCGGCAAGAGACCCAGTACTTC
CDR3: CASSLEARRQETQYF

D: TRBD2
V: TRBV18
J: TRBJ2-3
size: -
DNA: TGTGCCAGCTCACCACCCAGGGGCGGGAGGCATGGAGATACGCAGTATTTT
CDR3: CASSPPRGGRHGDTQYF

D: -
V: TRBV9
J: TRBJ2-2
size: -
DNA: TGTGCCAGCAGCGTTTTAGCAGCCCCCGGGGAGCTGTTTTTT
CDR3: CASSVLAAPGELFF

D: TRBD2
V: TRBV7-9
J: TRBJ2-1
size: -
DNA: TGTGCCAGCAGCTTTAGCTTTGGCGGGAGTAACAATGAGCAGTTCTTC
CDR3: CASSFSFGGSNNEQFF

D: -
V: TRBV12-3/TRBV12-4
J: TRBJ1-2
size: -
DNA: TGTGCCAGCAGCTGGGGCGAGGCAGGCTATGGCTACACCTTC
CDR3: CASSWGEAGYGYTF

D: TRBD2
V: TRBV5-1
J: TRBJ2-7
size: -
DNA: TGCGCCAGCAGCTTAATGTTCCCGGCTAGCGGTTACGAGCAGTACTTC
CDR3: CASSLMFPASGYEQYF

D: -
V: TRBV20-1
J: TRBJ2-3
size: -
DNA: TGCAGTGCTAGAAACCTGGCAGATACGCAGTATTTT
CDR3: CSARNLADTQYF

D: -
V: TRBV12-3/TRBV12-4
J: TRBJ1-5
size: many
DNA: TGTGCCAGCAGTAGTACAGGTCAGCCCCAGCATTTT
CDR3: CASSSTGQPQHF

D: TRBD1
V: TRBV20-1
J: TRBJ1-6
size: -
DNA: TGCAGTGCTGGGGGGACAGGGGATTCACCCCTCCACTTT
CDR3: CSAGGTGDSPLHF

D: -
V: TRBV25-1
J: TRBJ1-2
size: -
DNA: TGTGCCAGCAGTGATTCTACTAACTATGGCTACACCTTC
CDR3: CASSDSTNYGYTF

D: TRBD2
V: TRBV2
J: TRBJ2-2
size: -
DNA: TGTGCCACCACGGGGGGGCCTACCGGGGAGCTGTTTTTT
CDR3: CATTGGPTGELFF

D: -
V: TRBV25-1
J: TRBJ1-3
size: -
DNA: TGTGCCAGCAGTGAATCAAGGGGTCCAGGAAACACCATATATTTT
CDR3: CASSESRGPGNTIYF

D: -
V: TRBV6-1
J: TRBJ2-3
size: few
DNA: TGTGCCAGCAGTGAAGACTCGGGACTGATTCGGTGGGCAGATACGCAGTATTTT
CDR3: CASSEDSGLIRWADTQYF

D: TRBD1
V: TRBV5-5
J: TRBJ2-5
size: few
DNA: TGTGCCAGCAGCTTGGGGAGGACAGGAATTTACCAAGAGACCCAGTACTTC
CDR3: CASSLGRTGIYQETQYF

D: -
V: TRBV10-3
J: TRBJ1-6
size: -
DNA: TGTGCCATTTCACCGGATAATTCACCCCTCCACTTT
CDR3: CAISPDNSPLHF

D: -
V: TRBV11-2
J: TRBJ2-1
size: -
DNA: TGTGCCAGCAGCCACGGACCGGGATACTCCTACAATGAGCAGTTCTTC
CDR3: CASSHGPGYSYNEQFF

D: TRBD2
V: TRBV11-3
J: TRBJ2-5
size: -
DNA: TGTGCCAGCAGCAAAAAGACTAGCGGGAGGTCCCAAGAGACCCAGTACTTC
CDR3: CASSKKTSGRSQETQYF

D: TRBD2
V: TRBV2
J: TRBJ2-1
size: few
DNA: TGTGCCAGCAGTGATACAGCGGGAGGGCAGGGGAATGAGCAGTTCTTC
CDR3: CASSDTAGGQGNEQFF

D: -
V: TRBV3-1
J: TRBJ1-1
size: few
DNA: TGTGCCAGCAGCCAAAGGGCTAATGAAGCTTTCTTT
CDR3: CASSQRANEAFF

D: TRBD2
V: TRBV29-1
J: TRBJ2-2
size: few
DNA: TGCAGCGGGCAGGGGACTAGCGGGATTCTGGACACCGGGGAGCTGTTTTTT
CDR3: CSGQGTSGILDTGELFF

D: TRBD2
V: TRBV9
J: TRBJ2-3
size: -
DNA: TGTGCCAGCAGCGTACAGCGGGAGAGCACAGATACGCAGTATTTT
CDR3: CASSVQRESTDTQYF

D: -
V: TRBV4-2
J: TRBJ2-1
size: few
DNA: TGTGCCAGCAGCCAAGATGCCCCCCGGTTTGTGGCCTACAATGAGCAGTTCTTC
CDR3: CASSQDAPRFVAYNEQFF

D: -
V: TRBV29-1
J: TRBJ1-1
size: -
DNA: TGCAGCGTTGAAGGGCTCAGAAAGAACACTGAAGCTTTCTTT
CDR3: CSVEGLRKNTEAFF

D: -
V: TRBV29-1
J: TRBJ1-2
size: -
DNA: TGCAGCGTTGTTACGGATGGCTACACCTTC
CDR3: CSVVTDGYTF

D: -
V: TRBV12-3/TRBV12-4
J: TRBJ2-5
size: many
DNA: TGTGCCAGCAGTTTTAACCTTTTGAAAGAGACCCAGTACTTC
CDR3: CASSFNLLKETQYF

D: TRBD2
V: TRBV7-6
J: TRBJ2-1
size: -
DNA: TGTGCCAGCAGGAGTAGCGGGAGGGCCTCCAATGAGCAGTTCTTC
CDR3: CASRSSGRASNEQFF

D: -
V: TRBV27
J: TRBJ2-1
size: -
DNA: TGTGCCAGCAGTTTATTGCTAGCGCCCTACAATGAGCAGTTCTTC
CDR3: CASSLLLAPYNEQFF

D: -
V: TRBV12-3/TRBV12-4
J: TRBJ1-2
size: many
DNA: TGTGCCAGCACCCGAGCAGGCAGCTATGGCTACACCTTC
CDR3: CASTRAGSYGYTF

D: TRBD1
V: TRBV7-9
J: TRBJ1-5
size: -
DNA: TGTGCCAGCAGCCCACAGGGGGCAGGAGATCAGCCCCAGCATTTT
CDR3: CASSPQGAGDQPQHF

D: TRBD2
V: TRBV4-2
J: TRBJ2-3
size: -
DNA: TGTGCCAGCAGCCGGCCGTCTAGCGGCCTCACAGATACGCAGTATTTT
CDR3: CASSRPSSGLTDTQYF

D: -
V: TRBV7-2
J: TRBJ1-2
size: few
DNA: TGTGCCAGCAGATCGGACAGTACTGGCTACACCTTC
CDR3: CASRSDSTGYTF

D: -
V: TRBV12-5
J: TRBJ1-2
size: -
DNA: TGTGCTAGTGGTGAGGCACGGGGGGCAGGCGGCTACACCTTC
CDR3: CASGEARGAGGYTF

D: -
V: TRBV20-1
J: TRBJ1-1
size: few
DNA: TGCAGTGCGCCCTCAGGGAAGGGAGGGAACACTGAAGCTTTCTTT
CDR3: CSAPSGKGGNTEAFF